These 17 T cell receptor beta chains were all obtained from the same sample, sequenced in a study of shared clonotypes between healthy human individuals (dated by TCRdb to 2018 to 2020). Library method: the immunoSEQ multiplex PCR assay. Here the immuneACCESS table is served through TCRdb, limited to in-frame sequences with V and J called. Missing clones are a known gap in these copies; in checked studies unresolved V genes cover under half, and the rest lacks a known reason. Recorded for this sample are 950,000 to 1,200,000 clones; 70% to 85% of them occurred a single time. The ten largest clones add up to 0.89% of the sample. Material: memory CD4+ T cells from PBMCs. The cell subset or site label here, explained by the study, means: CD45RA-negative fraction. All receptors derive from a man aged 18 to 29 in good health. Some clones in this sample may be carry-over from other donors' samples.

V is TRBV4-1 and J is TRBJ2-7, with D uncertain. The CDR3 sequence is 11 residues long. The V gene's germline CDR1 is MGHRA and CDR2 YSYEKL. Trimming took 1 base from V and 6 from J, leaving 4 bases between them. The CDR3 DNA reads as TGCGCCAGCAGCCAAGGTGTCGAGCAGTACTTC. Translation gives CASSQGVEQYF.

The chain employs TRBV21-1 and TRBJ2-7; TRBD1 was called by the table and not checked on the DNA. TRBV21-1 is marked as a pseudogene. The CDR3 extends over 16 amino acids. The CDR3 bases are TGTGCCAGCAGCAAAGTAGACAGGGGACGGGTCTACGAGCAGTACTTC. Translation: CASSKVDRGRVYEQYF.

The gene calls are TRBV15 and TRBJ1-1; tentative D call: TRBD1 (6 bases). Germline loops: CDR1 LNHNV, CDR2 YYDKDF (reference sequence). There are 15 residues in the CDR3. With 0 bases removed from V and 4 bases from J, the gap between germline ends came to 12 bases. In nucleotides, the CDR3 is TGTGCCACCAGCAGAGATCGGGGGGCGGGCACTGAAGCTTTCTTT. The encoded protein is CATSRDRGAGTEAFF.

The chain uses TRBV5-1 and TRBJ1-1; TRBD1 is a possible D gene (6 bases). Germline lookup yields CDR1 SGHRS and CDR2 YFSETQ. The V end lost 6 bases, the J end lost 1 base, and 13 bases lay between the germline ends. This CDR3 region has 14 residues. The DNA of the CDR3 is TGCGCCAGCATGTCCGGGACATCGAACACTGAAGCTTTCTTT. Its protein is CASMSGTSNTEAFF.

The sample holds one count of this clone. The chain combines TRBV7-8 with TRBJ2-3; D unresolved. The germline V and J ends were trimmed by 4 bases and 6 bases, with 11 bases remaining between them. The CDR3 sequence is 13 residues long. CDR1 and CDR2 (germline): SGHVS, FQNEAQ. CDR3 amino acids: CASSSRSFDTQYF. The DNA for the CDR3 is TGTGCCAGCAGCTCTCGGTCGTTCGATACGCAGTATTTT.

This clone was observed once. The V gene is TRBV5-1, the J gene TRBJ2-5; D may correspond to TRBD1 or TRBD2 (5 bases each). Germline CDR1 SGHRS, CDR2 YFSETQ. V was shortened by 5 bases and J by 5 bases, with 19 bases between the two germline ends. The CDR3 spans 15 residues. CDR3 in amino acids: CASSSLSGSGETQYF. DNA for the CDR3: TGCGCCAGCAGTAGCTTGTCAGGGTCGGGGGAGACCCAGTACTTC.

V usage is TRBV11-2 and J usage is TRBJ2-5, with D possibly being TRBD2 (5 bases). Trimming stripped 4 bases from V and 1 base from J, with 7 bases between. CDR3 length: 13 amino acids. From germline, CDR1 is SGHAT and CDR2 FQNNGV. The CDR3 sequence is CASSWRVQETQYF. The CDR3 DNA follows: TGTGCCAGCAGCTGGCGGGTCCAAGAGACCCAGTACTTC.

The chain employs TRBV7-2 and TRBJ2-1; weak D call: TRBD2 (6 bases). Germline values: CDR1 SGHTA, CDR2 FQGNSA. With 5 bases removed from V and 4 bases from J, the gap between germline ends came to 24 bases. There are 18 residues in the CDR3. CDR3 in DNA: TGTGCCAGCAGCCCTAGTCCCTTCCTAGCGCCCGTGTACAATGAGCAGTTCTTC. Translating gives CASSPSPFLAPVYNEQFF.

The rearrangement joins TRBV6-1 to TRBJ2-7; TRBD1 matches at 9 bases. CDR3 length: 17 amino acids. Germline-derived CDR1 and CDR2 are MNHNS and SASEGT. The trim removed 0 bases at V and 5 bases at J, leaving 11 bases unmatched. CDR3 nucleotides: TGTGCCAGCAGTGAAGCGCGTTCTAGGGACAGGGCCCACGAGCAGTACTTC. This translates into CASSEARSRDRAHEQYF.

On this clone: A much larger clone differs by one base, so this may be a read error. Since no conserved phenylalanine or tryptophan closes the CDR3, a read error is the likely cause. The rearrangement joins TRBV4-2 to TRBJ1-2; 7 bases fit TRBD1. Germline CDR1 reads LGHNA; CDR2 reads YNFKEQ. Trimming cost V 3 bases and J 4 bases; bases outside gene matches: 17. The CDR3 spans 18 residues. For the CDR3, the DNA is TGTGCCAGCAGCCACGCCACCCCTGACAGGGTTCCTGGCTATGGCTACACCCTC. It codes for CASSHATPDRVPGYGYTL.

J is TRBJ2-5 and V is TRBV7-2; 7 bases agree with TRBD2. The J call may be mistaken, given a closer DNA end match to TRBJ2-7. Germline V lookup: CDR1 SGHTA, CDR2 FQGNSA. The CDR3 contains 17 residues. The CDR3 here is CASSPPLDSGRTYEQYF. The CDR3 DNA reads as TGTGCCAGCAGCCCGCCCCTAGATAGCGGGCGGACCTACGAGCAGTACTTC.

This chain uses TRBV2 with TRBJ1-5; 8 positions agree with TRBD1. The junction had 4 bases not matched to a gene; V was cut back by 6 bases and J by 3 bases. The CDR3 has 14 amino acids. Germline V gene lookup returns CDR1 SNHLY and CDR2 FYNNEI. CDR3 in amino acids: CASRATGVNQPQHF. The CDR3 coding sequence is TGTGCCAGCAGGGCGACAGGGGTCAATCAGCCCCAGCATTTT.

This chain connects TRBV6-1 to TRBJ2-7; 7 bases map to TRBD1. The CDR3 sequence is 14 residues long. V gave up 6 bases and J gave up 2 bases; unmatched junction bases: 7. Germline CDR1 reads MNHNS; CDR2 reads SASEGT. CDR3 residues: CASRPGTAPYEQYF. CDR3 nucleotides: TGTGCCAGCAGACCGGGGACAGCGCCCTACGAGCAGTACTTC.

Note on this clone: A read error is likely here: a far larger clone is one base away. The chain uses TRBV11-2 and TRBJ1-2, with 8 nucleotides matching TRBD1. The CDR3 covers 15 residues. In germline, CDR1 is SGHAT, CDR2 FQNNGV. V was pared by 5 bases and J by 1 base, with 6 bases of the junction left unmatched. CDR3 amino acids: CASSPGGTGNYGYTF. The DNA of the CDR3 is TGTGCCAGCAGCCCAGGGGGGACAGGTAACTATGGCTACACCTTC.

The chain links TRBV15 to TRBJ2-1; weak D call: TRBD2 (6 bases). Looked up from germline, CDR1 is LNHNV and CDR2 is YYDKDF (reference sequence). The V end lost 1 base, the J end lost 0 bases, and 10 bases lay between the germline ends. The CDR3 length is 16 residues. The CDR3 is CATSRGAGSSYNEQFF. The CDR3, as DNA: TGTGCCACCAGCAGAGGTGCCGGGAGCTCCTACAATGAGCAGTTCTTC.

In regard to this clone: With a far larger clone one base away, a read error is the likely cause. The V gene is TRBV29-1, the J gene TRBJ1-5; D gene uncertain. Per germline, CDR1 SQVTM and CDR2 ANQGSEA. The CDR3 sequence is 15 residues long. CDR3 sequence reads: CNVAEGGLENQPQHF. The CDR3 coding sequence is TGCAACGTTGCGGAGGGTGGGTTGGAAAATCAGCCCCAGCATTTT.

CDR3 nucleotides: TGTGCCAGCAGTCTACACAGGGCCGGAGGTGAAAAACTGTTTTTT. This codes for CASSLHRAGGEKLFF. The V gene is TRBV5-6, the J gene TRBJ1-4; D might be TRBD1 (6 bases). CDR1 SGHDT and CDR2 YYEEEE come from the germline V gene. The CDR3 consists of 15 residues. The V end was cut by 5 bases, the J end by 7 bases, with 18 bases between.